The 27 T cell receptor beta chains given below trace back to one sample, sequenced in a study of cytomegalovirus exposure and HLA in healthy donors (dated by TCRdb to between 2016 and 2019). The library relied on the immunoSEQ multiplex PCR assay. The multiplex PCR relied on a mix of 60 forward primers for TCR Vbeta segments and 13 reverse primers for TCR Jbeta segments. In TCRdb, the immuneACCESS table is reduced to in-frame sequences with V and J assigned. These tables do not hold every clone; where another copy was compared, an unresolved V gene accounts for under half, and the others remain unexplained. Recorded for this sample are about 140,000 clones; around 79% of them occurred a single time. The leading ten clones occupy about 7% of the sample. Sequences were obtained from PBMCs. Receptors originate from a man in his forties in good health and CMV-seropositive.

This clone was counted a few times. This chain connects TRBV28 to TRBJ1-2; 10 bases align to TRBD1. V shed 7 bases and J 1 base; nucleotides not matched to a gene: 9. Per germline, CDR1 MDHEN and CDR2 SYDVKM. This CDR3 is built from 16 residues. DNA of the CDR3: TGTGCCAGCACCCCGACAGGGGGCTTGGTTAACTATGGCTACACCTTC. Translation: CASTPTGGLVNYGYTF.

This rearrangement joins TRBV12-5 to TRBJ1-2; 8 nucleotides agree with TRBD1. The CDR3 has 17 amino acids. V was clipped by 5 bases and J by 2 bases; unmatched bases: 13. Germline assignment: CDR1 LGHNT and CDR2 FRNRAP. CDR3 nucleotide sequence: TGTGCTAGTGGTCTCCCAGGGGGCAATCCTCGCAACTATGGCTACACCTTC. This codes for CASGLPGGNPRNYGYTF.

This clone occurred a few times. V gene TRBV7-2 combines with J gene TRBJ2-5; D is uncertain. The CDR3 length is 13 residues. The V end lost 7 bases, the J end lost 5 bases, and 14 bases lay between the germline ends. Per germline, CDR1 SGHTA and CDR2 FQGNSA. This chain's CDR3 is CASIPVAGETQYF. DNA of the CDR3: TGTGCCAGCATCCCCGTGGCCGGGGAGACCCAGTACTTC.

In its sample, this clone was seen a few times. The chain combines TRBV11-1 with TRBJ1-1; D might be TRBD1 (6 bases). Germline V gene lookup returns CDR1 SGHAT and CDR2 FQDESV (reference sequence). Trimming took 3 bases from V and 1 from J, leaving 9 bases between them. The CDR3 consists of 14 residues. The DNA of the CDR3 is TGTGCCAGCAGCTTGCAGGGGCAGAACACTGAAGCTTTCTTT. It yields the protein CASSLQGQNTEAFF.

The gene calls are TRBV2 and TRBJ2-2, with 10 bases aligning to TRBD1. The germline V gene has CDR1 SNHLY and CDR2 FYNNEI. The CDR3 covers 15 residues. Unmatched junction bases numbered 4, after V lost 5 bases and J lost 4 bases. The CDR3 reads CASSPGQGPTGELFF. Written as DNA, the CDR3 is TGTGCCAGCAGTCCGGGACAGGGGCCCACCGGGGAGCTGTTTTTT.

The chain couples TRBV2 to TRBJ2-3, with a weak D call TRBD1 (5 bases). The CDR3 extends over 13 amino acids. The V end lost 3 bases, the J end lost 6 bases, and 10 bases lay between the germline ends. Germline V gene lookup returns CDR1 SNHLY and CDR2 FYNNEI. The CDR3 DNA is TGTGCCAGCAGTGACGGTCAGGGCGATACGCAGTATTTT. Protein sequence: CASSDGQGDTQYF. The complete variable domain, with remaining parts taken from reference TRBV2 and TRBJ2-3, reads EPEVTQTPSHQVTQMGQEVILRCVPISNHLYFYWYRQILGQKVEFLVSFYNNEISEKSEIFDDQFSVERPDGSNFTLKIRSTKLEDSAMYFCASSDGQGDTQYFGPGTRLTVL.

The rearrangement links TRBV6-5 to TRBJ1-1; D is perhaps TRBD1 (5 bases). CDR1 and CDR2 from the germline V gene are MNHEY and SVGAGI. The CDR3 has 12 amino acids. With 10 bases removed from V and 1 base from J, the gap between germline ends came to 10 bases. The DNA for the CDR3 is TGTGCCATCCGGGGGGGGAACACTGAAGCTTTCTTT. It codes for CAIRGGNTEAFF.

This clone has only one observation. V is TRBV14 and J is TRBJ2-1, with D perhaps TRBD2 (6 bases). The CDR3 has 15 residues. Germline CDR1 and CDR2: SGHDN and FVKESK. Trimming stripped 4 bases from V and 8 bases from J, with 18 bases between. For the CDR3, the DNA is TGTGCCAGCAGCCCGACTAGATCCCCCCTCGATGAGCAGTTCTTC. It codes for CASSPTRSPLDEQFF.

This clone appeared a single time. The chain has TRBV20-1 and TRBJ2-3; 10 bases are a match to TRBD2. The CDR3 length is 11 residues. Germline loops: CDR1 DFQATT, CDR2 SNEGSKA (reference sequence). CDR3 sequence (DNA): TGCACCCTAGCGGGAGATTATACGCAGTATTTT. Its protein product is CTLAGDYTQYF.

The chain employs TRBV19 and TRBJ2-7; D is possibly TRBD1 (6 bases). V was clipped by 5 bases and J by 3 bases, with 14 bases between them. This CDR3 region has 14 residues. CDR1 is LNHDA, CDR2 SQIVND, per germline (reference sequence). The CDR3 nucleotides read TGTGCCAGTAGTGACTACAGGGCGGGCTACGAGCAGTACTTC. Protein product: CASSDYRAGYEQYF.

CDR3 region: CASSWGPGQGIGGYTF. CDR3 in DNA: TGCGCCAGCAGCTGGGGTCCGGGACAGGGGATAGGCGGCTACACCTTC. V and J are TRBV5-1 and TRBJ1-2, with TRBD1 matching 10 bases. The germline CDR1 and CDR2 sequences are SGHRS and YFSETQ. Unmatched junction bases numbered 13, after V lost 3 bases and J lost 8 bases. The CDR3 covers 16 residues.

A remark on this clone: One end of the junction fails to match germline, which may point to a read error. This chain links TRBV27 with TRBJ2-4; the D gene is possibly TRBD2 (7 bases). Per the germline V gene, CDR1 is MNHEY and CDR2 is SMNVEV (reference sequence). The length of the CDR3 is 15 residues. This chain's CDR3 is CASSHGGLAKHIQYF. CDR3 sequence (DNA): TGTGCCAGCAGCCACGGGGGGCTAGCCAAACACATTCAGTACTTC.

The chain has TRBV11-2 and TRBJ2-3; 12 bases map to TRBD2. CDR1 is SGHAT and CDR2 is FQNNGV in the germline V gene. Trimming removed 5 bases from V and 5 bases from J; junction bases left unmatched: 5. The CDR3 extends over 15 amino acids. The CDR3 DNA follows: TGTGCCAGCAGCCGGGGACTAGCGGGTGTAGATACGCAGTATTTT. It specifies CASSRGLAGVDTQYF. The variable domain in full, completed from reference TRBV11-2 and TRBJ2-3, reads EAGVAQSPRYKIIEKRQSVAFWCNPISGHATLYWYQQILGQGPKLLIQFQNNGVVDDSQLPKDRFSAERLKGVDSTLKIQPAKLEDSAVYLCASSRGLAGVDTQYFGPGTRLTVL.

This chain joins TRBV5-1 and TRBJ2-3; 7 bases align to TRBD2. The V and J ends lost 3 bases and 3 bases, in that order; junction bases with no gene match: 4. The CDR3 extends over 14 amino acids. The V gene's germline CDR1 is SGHRS and CDR2 YFSETQ. The CDR3 DNA reads as TGCGCCAGCAGCTATGGGACTACTACAGATACGCAGTATTTT. Translated, it gives CASSYGTTTDTQYF.

The V gene is TRBV10-3, the J gene TRBJ2-7, with 10 nucleotides matching TRBD1. Germline loops: CDR1 ENHRY, CDR2 SYGVKD. This CDR3 comprises 13 residues. J lost 5 bases, V lost 6 bases, and 4 bases had no gene match. The CDR3 coding sequence is TGTGCCATCAGGACCGGGACAGGGGACGAGCAGTACTTC. It yields the protein CAIRTGTGDEQYF.

The J gene is TRBJ1-1, the V gene TRBV4-1; D might be TRBD1 (5 bases). The V gene lost 0 bases and the J gene lost 0 bases, with 8 bases spanning the gap. CDR3 size: 15 residues. In germline, CDR1 is MGHRA, CDR2 YSYEKL. The CDR3 loop reads CASSQDQGMNTEAFF. CDR3 in DNA: TGCGCCAGCAGCCAAGACCAGGGAATGAACACTGAAGCTTTCTTT.

As DNA, the CDR3 is TGTGCCAGTGGGACTAGCGGTTACAATGAGCAGTTCTTC. This sequence encodes CASGTSGYNEQFF. This chain links TRBV2 with TRBJ2-1; 11 bases align to TRBD2. There are 13 residues in the CDR3. CDR1 and CDR2 from the germline V gene are SNHLY and FYNNEI. The ends lost 9 bases at V and 4 bases at J; junction bases unmatched: 2.

The chain joins TRBV5-1 to TRBJ2-1, with unresolved D. The CDR3 runs 14 residues. Trimming left V 1 base short and J 7 bases short, with 12 bases between. From germline, CDR1 is SGHRS and CDR2 YFSETQ. CDR3 residues: CASSLFLQNNEQFF. The CDR3, as DNA: TGCGCCAGCAGCTTGTTCCTACAGAATAATGAGCAGTTCTTC.

This clone has more than one count but fewer than ten. V is TRBV6-1 and J is TRBJ1-5; D gene unclear. CDR1 and CDR2 (germline): MNHNS, SASEGT. Trimming left V 0 bases short and J 4 bases short, with 4 bases between. The CDR3 has 13 amino acids. CDR3 bases: TGTGCCAGCAGTGAAGCCCAGAATCAGCCCCAGCATTTT. Its translation: CASSEAQNQPQHF.

The rearrangement joins TRBV7-9 to TRBJ1-1, with D maybe TRBD1 (6 bases). Germline CDR1 is SEHNR and CDR2 is FQNEAQ (reference sequence). The V gene lost 6 bases and the J gene lost 3 bases, with 11 bases spanning the gap. The CDR3 is made up of 13 amino acids. The CDR3 protein is CASRATGYTEAFF. CDR3 coding DNA: TGTGCCAGCAGGGCAACAGGGTACACTGAAGCTTTCTTT. The full variable domain, rest sourced from reference TRBV7-9 and TRBJ1-1, is DTGVSQNPRHKITKRGQNVTFRCDPISEHNRLYWYRQTLGQGPEFLTYFQNEAQLEKSRLLSDRFSAERPKGSFSTLEIQRTEQGDSAMYLCASRATGYTEAFFGQGTRLTVV.

The chain uses TRBV6-5 and TRBJ2-7; D uncertain. This CDR3 has 14 amino acids. V was pared by 0 bases and J by 2 bases, with 8 bases between. The germline V gene encodes CDR1 MNHEY and CDR2 SVGAGI. The CDR3 region has the DNA TGTGCCAGCAGTTACTCGAGTACAGCCTACGAGCAGTACTTC. Protein product: CASSYSSTAYEQYF.

The chain carries TRBV10-2 and TRBJ2-5; 8 bases align to TRBD1. The J call may be wrong; the DNA end is better matched by TRBJ2-7. The CDR3 covers 14 residues. Germline V lookup: CDR1 WSHSY, CDR2 SAAADI. The CDR3 DNA reads TGCGCCAGCACCATAACAGGGGGTCACGACGAGCAGTACTTC. Translation gives CASTITGGHDEQYF.

The V gene is TRBV5-1, the J gene TRBJ1-1; a weak D match, TRBD1 (5 bases). CDR1 is SGHRS, CDR2 YFSETQ, per germline. The CDR3 has 13 amino acids. V was clipped by 4 bases and J by 8 bases, with 15 bases between them. The chain's CDR3 is CASSLGPTFEAFF. The CDR3, as DNA: TGCGCCAGCAGCCTGGGACCGACTTTCGAAGCTTTCTTT.

The rearrangement uses TRBV27 and TRBJ2-3; 9 bases match TRBD2. Germline CDR1 MNHEY, CDR2 SMNVEV (reference sequence). This CDR3 has 16 residues. Losses at the gene ends were 5 bases for V and 0 bases for J; bases not matched to a gene: 6. The CDR3 protein is CASSLVAGESTDTQYF. The CDR3 DNA reads as TGTGCCAGCAGTCTCGTAGCGGGAGAGAGCACAGATACGCAGTATTTT.

V is TRBV5-1 and J is TRBJ2-1; 7 positions match TRBD1. Germline CDR1 is SGHRS and CDR2 is YFSETQ. Trimming removed 0 bases from V and 14 bases from J; junction bases left unmatched: 5. The CDR3 has 12 amino acids. In DNA form, the CDR3 reads TGCGCCAGCAGCTTGGATCGGGACAGAAAGTTCTTC. Its translation: CASSLDRDRKFF.

The rearrangement links TRBV5-1 to TRBJ2-1; 13 bases map to TRBD2. This CDR3 comprises 17 residues. The J segment lost 7 bases and the V segment lost 3 bases, leaving 10 bases of the junction unmatched. The germline gives CDR1 SGHRS, CDR2 YFSETQ. This chain's CDR3 is CASSSGLAGAGKNEQFF. The CDR3 DNA is TGCGCCAGCAGCTCCGGACTAGCGGGAGCCGGCAAAAATGAGCAGTTCTTC.

A few counts support this clone. This chain connects TRBV5-8 to TRBJ1-5; D gene uncertain. The V end lost 0 bases, the J end lost 4 bases, and 2 bases lay between the germline ends. This CDR3 comprises 12 residues. CDR1 and CDR2 (germline): SGHTS, YDEGEE. CDR3 in DNA: TGTGCCAGCAGCTTGGCTAATCAGCCCCAGCATTTT. Encoded protein: CASSLANQPQHF.